Listed below are T cell receptor beta chains from one sample, sequenced in a study of vaccination and CD4 T cells after COVID-19. TCRdb analysed the PCR reads with MiXCR anew, one entry per CDR3 protein. The sample comprises several thousand distinct CDR3 sequences, 36% of which are singletons, and approximately 20% rests with the top ten. No cognate antigen is known for these TCRs. Sequenced input: CD4+ T cells from blood, cultured in vitro. The receptors stem from a human donor in good health. Each CDR3 is given with its conserved first and last residue. D genes are given only for firm matches. Expanded clones get a size class; other rows say once, few or many, or leave the size out.

v_gene	d_gene	j_gene	abundance	CDR3nt	CDR3aa
TRBV5-1	TRBD1	TRBJ1-2	.	TGCGCCAGCAGCCAGGGACAGGGGGTTAACTATGGCTACACCTTC	CASSQGQGVNYGYTF
TRBV7-6	TRBD2	TRBJ2-1	.	TGTGCTAGCAGCTTAGCGGGAAGGGGTGAGCAGTTCTTC	CASSLAGRGEQFF
TRBV7-7	.	TRBJ2-3	.	TGTGCTAGCAGCTTAGGGTCGGGAGATTCGGATACGCAGTATTTT	CASSLGSGDSDTQYF
TRBV6-1	.	TRBJ2-1	.	TGTGCCAGCAGAATGGACAGCGGCTCCTACAATGAGCAGTTCTTC	CASRMDSGSYNEQFF
TRBV19	.	TRBJ1-2	few	TGTGCCAGTAGTCCGGGGTACTATGGCTACACCTTC	CASSPGYYGYTF
TRBV6-5	.	TRBJ2-7	.	TGTGCCAGCAGTTACTCTGAGCGGAGAAGCTCCTACGAGCAGTACTTC	CASSYSERRSSYEQYF
TRBV7-9	.	TRBJ2-3	.	TGTGCCAGCAGCCACTCCCGGGTATGGGCAGATACGCAGTATTTT	CASSHSRVWADTQYF
TRBV28	TRBD1	TRBJ2-5	few	TGTGCCAGCAGTCTAAATCTCGGCGACAGGGCCGAGACCCAGTACTTC	CASSLNLGDRAETQYF
TRBV27	.	TRBJ1-1	few	TGTGCCAGCAGTTCGACCCGGGGGAACACTGAAGCTTTCTTT	CASSSTRGNTEAFF
TRBV6-1	TRBD2	TRBJ2-7	.	TGTGCCAGCAGAGAAAGCGGGAGGGCCTCCCACGAGCAGTACTTC	CASRESGRASHEQYF
TRBV29-1	.	TRBJ1-1	few	TGCAGCGCGGGGAGATCCGACACTGAAGCTTTCTTT	CSAGRSDTEAFF
TRBV14	.	TRBJ2-3	.	TGTGCCAGCAGCCAAGCAAGGGGTTCAGATACGCAGTATTTT	CASSQARGSDTQYF
TRBV11-2	.	TRBJ2-1	.	TGTGCCAGCAGCTTCGGACAGAGCTCCTACAATGAGCAGTTCTTC	CASSFGQSSYNEQFF
TRBV29-1	.	TRBJ1-5	.	TGCAGCGTTGCGGGGGGGGGCGAAAGCAATCAGCCCCAGCATTTT	CSVAGGGESNQPQHF
TRBV20-1	TRBD1	TRBJ1-1	.	TGCAGTGCTGGGACAGGCCGGACCACTGAAGCTTTCTTT	CSAGTGRTTEAFF
TRBV7-6	.	TRBJ2-7	.	TGTGCCAGCAGCTTAGGACAGGAAAGCTCCTACGAGCAGTACTTC	CASSLGQESSYEQYF
TRBV20-1	.	TRBJ2-1	few	TGCAGTGCTTACCCTACAGGAGGTGAGCAGTTCTTC	CSAYPTGGEQFF
TRBV9	.	TRBJ2-5	once	TGTGCCAGCAGCCAATCAGGGATCGGGCAAGAGACCCAGTACTTC	CASSQSGIGQETQYF